The 17 T cell receptor beta chains presented below share a single source sample, sequenced in a study of blood T cells in healthy people across ages. A sample-barcoded 5' primer and a J-beta primer mix were used in a second PCR of about 7 to 12 cycles. TCRdb analysed the 5' RACE reads with MiXCR anew, one entry per CDR3 protein. The sample records over 600,000 distinct CDR3 sequences, 46% being singletons. The sequenced sample was blood. Every receptor here comes from a man of 80 years or more in good health.

This clonotype occurred a few times. This chain uses TRBV24-1 with TRBJ2-7; 9 nucleotides agree with TRBD2. This CDR3 has 16 amino acids. V was pared by 3 bases and J by 7 bases, with 12 bases of the junction left unmatched. Germline CDR1 KGHDR, CDR2 SFDVKD. The CDR3 protein is CATSDPTSGGENEQYF. The CDR3 coding sequence is TGTGCCACCAGTGATCCGACTAGCGGAGGCGAGAATGAGCAGTACTTC.

This chain connects TRBV28 to TRBJ2-1; a weak D match, TRBD2 (6 bases). Germline V CDR1 and CDR2: MDHEN, SYDVKM. The ends were cut back, 6 bases at V and 8 bases at J, with 11 bases in the middle. The CDR3 consists of 12 residues. The CDR3 DNA sequence: TGTGCCAGCAGCTCTAGCGCCCATGAGCAGTTCTTC. This codes for CASSSSAHEQFF.

V gene TRBV5-1 combines with J gene TRBJ2-7; D perhaps matches TRBD1 (6 bases). The ends were cut back, 4 bases at V and 0 bases at J, with 8 bases in the middle. CDR3 length: 13 residues. Germline CDR1 is SGHRS and CDR2 is YFSETQ. The DNA of the CDR3 is TGCGCCAGCAGCCGACAGGACTCCTACGAGCAGTACTTC. This sequence encodes CASSRQDSYEQYF. Full variable domain (missing parts from reference TRBV5-1 and TRBJ2-7): KAGVTQTPRYLIKTRGQQVTLSCSPISGHRSVSWYQQTPGQGLQFLFEYFSETQRNKGNFPGRFSGRQFSNSRSEMNVSTLELGDSALYLCASSRQDSYEQYFGPGTRLTVT.

This clonotype appeared many times. J is TRBJ2-5 and V is TRBV29-1; TRBD2 matches at 8 bases. Trimming at V came to 3 bases and at J to 4 bases, leaving 1 base not matched to a gene. This CDR3 region has 12 residues. Germline CDR1 and CDR2: SQVTM and ANQGSEA. CDR3 in DNA: TGCAGCGTTGAGACTAGCGTAGAGACCCAGTACTTC. It specifies CSVETSVETQYF.

This clonotype was detected only a few times. V and J are TRBV18 and TRBJ2-5; 7 bases agree with TRBD1. The closer fit of TRBJ2-7 to the DNA end suggests the J call may be wrong. The CDR3 consists of 14 residues. Germline V lookup: CDR1 KGHSH, CDR2 LQKENI. The CDR3 sequence is CASSPGQNIYEQYF. For the CDR3, the DNA is TGTGCCAGCTCACCGGGACAGAACATCTACGAGCAGTACTTC.

The rearrangement links TRBV21-1 to TRBJ1-1. TRBV21-1 is a pseudogene locus. This CDR3 region has 15 residues. CDR3 sequence: CASSKGGQRFTEAFF. In DNA, the CDR3 is TGTGCCAGCAGCAAAGGAGGCCAGCGCTTTACTGAAGCTTTCTTT.

The sample holds one count of this clonotype. The chain combines TRBV7-2 with TRBJ2-5; unclear D gene. V was pared by 4 bases and J by 5 bases, with 11 bases between. The CDR3 spans 13 residues. Germline CDR1 SGHTA, CDR2 FQGNSA. Written as DNA, the CDR3 is TGTGCCAGCAGCTGCCGGGTGAGGGAGACCCAGTACTTC. Protein product: CASSCRVRETQYF.

The chain recombines TRBV6-5 with TRBJ2-5, with TRBD2 matching 8 bases. CDR1 MNHEY and CDR2 SVGAGI come from the germline V gene. There are 15 residues in the CDR3. V dropped 7 bases and J dropped 3; count of bases not matched to a gene: 10. This chain's CDR3 is CASTPGSSGEETQYF. The CDR3 nucleotides read TGTGCCAGCACCCCAGGAAGTAGCGGGGAAGAGACCCAGTACTTC.

The chain carries TRBV5-1 and TRBJ2-3; D unresolved. From germline, CDR1 is SGHRS and CDR2 YFSETQ. Trimming shortened V by 0 bases and J by 0 bases, and 11 bases separated the two germline ends. The CDR3 length is 16 residues. CDR3 loop: CASSLEARFSTDTQYF. As DNA, the CDR3 is TGCGCCAGCAGCTTGGAAGCCCGGTTTAGCACAGATACGCAGTATTTT. The variable domain in full, with the rest retrieved from reference TRBV5-1 and TRBJ2-3, is KAGVTQTPRYLIKTRGQQVTLSCSPISGHRSVSWYQQTPGQGLQFLFEYFSETQRNKGNFPGRFSGRQFSNSRSEMNVSTLELGDSALYLCASSLEARFSTDTQYFGPGTRLTVL.

This chain connects TRBV5-1 to TRBJ2-1; 9 bases are a match to TRBD2. V lost 1 base to trimming and J lost 4 bases; unmatched junction nucleotides: 6. Germline values: CDR1 SGHRS, CDR2 YFSETQ. The CDR3 totals 16 residues. CDR3 nucleotides: TGCGCCAGCAGCTTGCGAAGCGGGAGGAAATACAATGAGCAGTTCTTC. Translated: CASSLRSGRKYNEQFF. Full variable domain (outside the CDR3, taken from reference TRBV5-1 and TRBJ2-1): KAGVTQTPRYLIKTRGQQVTLSCSPISGHRSVSWYQQTPGQGLQFLFEYFSETQRNKGNFPGRFSGRQFSNSRSEMNVSTLELGDSALYLCASSLRSGRKYNEQFFGPGTRLTVL.

This clonotype was recorded at least ten times. The chain is built from TRBV7-2 and TRBJ2-3; no firm D call. In germline, CDR1 is SGHTA, CDR2 FQGNSA. The CDR3 covers 13 residues. The V and J ends lost 3 bases and 4 bases respectively, with 8 bases between them. The CDR3: CASSFTGADTQYF. The DNA for the CDR3 is TGTGCCAGCAGCTTTACGGGCGCAGATACGCAGTATTTT.

The CDR3 sequence is CSVRGLSEAPSDTQYF. The DNA of the CDR3 is TGCAGCGTCAGGGGACTATCCGAAGCCCCATCAGATACGCAGTATTTT. The V call is TRBV29-1, the J call TRBJ2-3; D may be TRBD2 (7 bases). The CDR3 totals 16 residues. The germline V gene has CDR1 SQVTM and CDR2 ANQGSEA. The V and J ends lost 6 bases and 4 bases respectively, with 23 bases between them.

This clonotype was recorded a few times. The DNA for the CDR3 is TGTGCCAGCAGCGCAGCGGACAGGGTCGGTACGCAGTATTTT. As protein: CASSAADRVGTQYF. The V gene is TRBV9, the J gene TRBJ2-3; 8 bases match TRBD1. CDR1 and CDR2 (germline): SGDLS, YYNGEE. This CDR3 region has 14 residues. With 3 bases clipped from V and 8 bases from J, the junction kept 8 bases outside the gene matches.

The chain couples TRBV30 to TRBJ2-2; D ambiguous. Per the germline V gene, CDR1 is GTSNPN and CDR2 is SVGIG (reference sequence). The CDR3 runs 13 residues. Trimming took off 4 bases at V and 5 bases at J, with 11 bases between the two ends. CDR3 coding DNA: TGTGCCTGGAATCGGATAGAAACCGGGGAGCTGTTTTTT. Translated: CAWNRIETGELFF.

The chain uses TRBV20-1 and TRBJ2-1, with TRBD2 matching over 9 bases. TRBJ2-7 matches the DNA end more closely, so the J call is doubtful. From germline, CDR1 is DFQATT and CDR2 SNEGSKA (reference sequence). The CDR3 consists of 14 residues. The CDR3 loop reads CSARAPGLAYEQYF. In DNA, the CDR3 is TGCAGTGCTAGAGCCCCGGGACTAGCTTACGAGCAGTACTTC.

The rearrangement links TRBV27 to TRBJ2-3, with 12 bases lining up with TRBD2. CDR1 and CDR2 (germline): MNHEY, SMNVEV (reference sequence). Trimming cost V 8 bases and J 8 bases; bases outside gene matches: 17. This CDR3 is built from 17 residues. The CDR3 loop reads CASRQGEGLAGRATQYF. For the CDR3, the DNA is TGTGCCAGCCGTCAGGGAGAAGGACTAGCGGGGCGGGCTACGCAGTATTTT.

In DNA, the CDR3 is TGTGCCAGCAGCCAAGGAGGGGAGGGCACTGAAGCTTTCTTT. It encodes CASSQGGEGTEAFF. The chain links TRBV4-2 to TRBJ1-1, with D possibly TRBD1 on 5 matching bases. The ends were cut back, 1 base at V and 4 bases at J, with 10 bases in the middle. Germline V gene lookup returns CDR1 LGHNA and CDR2 YNFKEQ. This CDR3 comprises 14 residues.